These 10 T cell receptor beta chains share one sample of origin, sequenced in a study of beta chain features in type 1 diabetes. No cognate antigen is known for these TCRs. Findings of the study overall: Type 1 diabetes patients showed a moderate but significant shortening of TCRB CDR3s in all four CD4+ subsets.

Of the isolated RNA, all was reverse transcribed, and so the sequenced material was expressed TCRB transcripts. TCRdb keeps only in-frame clones here, not all; method: immunoSEQ multiplex PCR. Seen here are about 160,000 clones, 7.5% to 8.5% observed once, and the top ten hold roughly 0.5%. Sample: central memory CD4+ T cells from blood. The receptors were sampled from a man aged 18 to 30 with type 1 diabetes.

The J gene is TRBJ2-1, the V gene TRBV4-1; D call uncertain. Trimming left V 1 base short and J 5 bases short, with 9 bases between. The CDR3 spans 14 residues. Germline V CDR1 and CDR2: MGHRA, YSYEKL. CDR3 coding DNA: TGCGCCAGCAGCCAAGTGGTAAGCGACAATGAGCAGTTCTTC. Translation: CASSQVVSDNEQFF.

The V gene is TRBV4-1, the J gene TRBJ2-7; 9 nucleotides agree with TRBD2. From germline, CDR1 is MGHRA and CDR2 YSYEKL. This CDR3 spans 16 amino acids. V trimming: 4 bases; J trimming: 7 bases; junction bases outside the gene matches: 14. DNA for the CDR3: TGCGCCAGCAGCCCATCTCCGGGACTAGCAAGCGGGGAGCAGTACTTC. Translated, it gives CASSPSPGLASGEQYF.

The table lists this clone with a few counts. The CDR3 protein is CASSLVLGGEQFF. The CDR3 DNA reads as TGTGCCAGCAGCTTAGTGTTGGGGGGTGAGCAGTTCTTC. The chain is built from TRBV11-2 and TRBJ2-1; D possibly corresponds to TRBD2 (6 bases). This CDR3 spans 13 amino acids. The V gene's germline CDR1 is SGHAT and CDR2 FQNNGV. Trimming shortened V by 1 base and J by 9 bases, and 10 bases separated the two germline ends.

This clone occurred a few times. V and J are TRBV7-2 and TRBJ1-4; 7 positions agree with TRBD1. The CDR3 has 15 amino acids. Germline trimming cut 8 bases from V and 3 bases from J; bases unmatched to any gene: 9. CDR1 is SGHTA, CDR2 FQGNSA, per germline. The CDR3 here is CASGPSGTANEKLFF. For the CDR3, the DNA is TGTGCCAGCGGGCCTTCCGGGACAGCTAATGAAAAACTGTTTTTT.

This chain joins TRBV7-2 and TRBJ2-1, with TRBD2 matching over 8 bases. The germline V gene encodes CDR1 SGHTA and CDR2 FQGNSA. The CDR3 has 14 residues. Trimming cost V 5 bases and J 12 bases; bases outside gene matches: 12. The CDR3 DNA follows: TGTGCCAGCAGCCAAGAAGTCCGGGAGGGCCGGCAGTTCTTC. Translating gives CASSQEVREGRQFF.

This clone was found a few times. The V call is TRBV18, the J call TRBJ1-6; D possibly corresponds to TRBD1 (5 bases). Germline CDR1 is KGHSH and CDR2 is LQKENI. This CDR3 has 14 residues. The V end lost 3 bases, the J end lost 6 bases, and 9 bases lay between the germline ends. The CDR3 sequence: CASSPTATNSPLHF. The CDR3 DNA reads as TGTGCCAGCTCACCGACAGCAACTAATTCACCCCTCCACTTT.

The CDR3, as DNA: TGTGCCAGCAGTGCGGGACAGATCTATGGCTACACCTTC. Residues: CASSAGQIYGYTF. The genes are TRBV6-5 and TRBJ1-2, with 7 bases fitting TRBD1. This CDR3 has 13 residues. The V segment lost 5 bases and the J segment 4 bases; nucleotides outside the gene matches: 4. The germline V gene has CDR1 MNHEY and CDR2 SVGAGI.

This CDR3 is CASRQLSGARNEQFF. The CDR3 DNA is TGTGCCAGCCGCCAGCTAAGTGGGGCACGGAATGAGCAGTTCTTC. The chain has TRBV7-2 and TRBJ2-1; perhaps TRBD1 as D (5 bases). V was trimmed by 8 bases and J by 7 bases, leaving 21 bases between them. Germline loops: CDR1 SGHTA, CDR2 FQGNSA. The CDR3 contains 15 residues.

The chain is built from TRBV5-4 and TRBJ2-1; perhaps TRBD2 as D (6 bases). Per germline, CDR1 SGHNT and CDR2 YYREEE (reference sequence). This CDR3 region has 16 residues. Trimming removed 4 bases at V and 1 base at J, with 15 bases between. In DNA, the CDR3 is TGTGCCAGCAGCCCCGGGACTGCGAGATCCTACAATGAGCAGTTCTTC. Translated, it gives CASSPGTARSYNEQFF.

The rearrangement links TRBV4-1 to TRBJ2-1; 9 bases fit TRBD2. With 5 bases clipped from V and 2 bases from J, the junction kept 10 bases outside the gene matches. The CDR3 length is 17 residues. CDR1 is MGHRA, CDR2 YSYEKL, per germline. The CDR3 loop reads CASSGVAGDPTYNEQFF. CDR3 coding DNA: TGCGCCAGCAGCGGGGTAGCGGGAGACCCAACCTACAATGAGCAGTTCTTC.